This T cell receptor beta chain was found in a study of T cell repertoires in cytomegalovirus infection (dated by TCRdb to the late 2010s). Notes on the research overall: Donor HLA type was relevant to the analysis, because carriage of CMV infection together with the matching HLA type was indicated by public TCR beta signatures.

Sequencing was carried out with an Illumina HiSeq 1500. The public reads were reprocessed in TCRdb via fastp at Q25 and MiXCR, keeping in-frame beta chains. Entries are consolidated by CDR3 protein sequence, retaining the most common genes and DNA. Present in this sample are about 530,000 distinct CDR3 sequences, less than 30% of which were seen just once. The ten largest clones add up to over 10% of the sample. V is pruned by 5 bases and J by 5 bases, leaving 9 bases of the junction without a gene match. The CDR3 covers 15 residues, taking in both the cysteine and the phenylalanine. Only CDR3 DNA remains: 45 bases, in frame from the first base. The germline V gene encodes CDR1 MNHEY and CDR2 SMNVEV (reference sequence). Remarks on this clonotype: The clone's antigen remains unknown. The input lacks base qualities; no much larger clone sits a single base away.

Findings and caveats that apply to the study as a whole: The ex vivo response was dominated by HLA-C-restricted CMV-specific TCR beta clonotypes, which also provided the single most frequent clonotype in two of eight donors. Carriers of CMV infection plus the relevant HLA type were discriminated by the cumulative frequency of public TCR beta family members in the study cohort and in an independent roughly 400-donor cohort.

This TCR came from a human donor in good health (CMV status not recorded). Some clones in this sample may be carry-over from other donors' samples. The sequenced sample consisted of PBMCs. The chain couples TRBV27 to TRBJ1-2, with 9 middle bases fitting TRBD1. Here the CDR3 is given as CASSKISGTGYGYTF. Read as DNA, the sequence is TGTGCCAGCAGTAAAATCTCCGGGACAGGGTATGGCTACACCTTC.